One sample yielded the 27 T cell receptor beta chains listed below, sequenced in a study of blood T cell repertoires in COVID-19. This table comes from immunoSEQ multiplex PCR, and its TCRdb copy is limited to in-frame clones, with some not included. The table lists under 75,000 clones, 70% to 75% of them singletons. Sequencing used peripheral blood. The receptors derive from a woman between 45 and 60 years old with active or convalescent COVID-19.

The rearrangement uses TRBV9 and TRBJ2-2, with 14 bases fitting TRBD2. The CDR3 spans 17 residues. Trimming removed 2 bases from V and 6 bases from J; junction bases left unmatched: 6. Germline V lookup: CDR1 SGDLS, CDR2 YYNGEE. Here the CDR3 DNA reads TGTGCCAGCAGCGTCGGGACTAGCGGGAGATCGGCCGGGGAGCTGTTTTTT. Translation: CASSVGTSGRSAGELFF.

CDR3 region: CASSLRTGTAMNTEAFF. The CDR3 region has the DNA TGTGCCAGCAGTCTACGAACCGGGACAGCTATGAACACTGAAGCTTTCTTT. The rearrangement uses TRBV7-8 and TRBJ1-1, with 7 bases matching TRBD1. V gave up 6 bases and J gave up 0 bases; unmatched junction bases: 13. CDR1 and CDR2 (germline): SGHVS, FQNEAQ. This CDR3 region has 17 residues.

J is TRBJ1-2 and V is TRBV10-3; 8 nucleotides line up with TRBD1. This CDR3 has 13 residues. The germline gives CDR1 ENHRY, CDR2 SYGVKD. V lost 4 bases to trimming and J lost 3 bases; unmatched junction nucleotides: 1. CDR3 in DNA: TGTGCCATCAGTGGGGGACAGGACTATGGCTACACCTTC. Translated: CAISGGQDYGYTF.

The rearrangement joins TRBV2 to TRBJ1-5, with D perhaps TRBD1 (6 bases). Trimming took 7 bases from V and 5 from J, leaving 12 bases between them. This CDR3 spans 13 amino acids. The V gene's germline CDR1 is SNHLY and CDR2 FYNNEI. The CDR3 region has the DNA TGTGCCAGCACACAGGGATGGGATCAGCCCCAGCATTTT. Translation gives CASTQGWDQPQHF.

This clone is a singleton in its sample. The chain combines TRBV10-3 with TRBJ2-1, with TRBD2 matching over 8 bases. In germline, CDR1 is ENHRY, CDR2 SYGVKD. V lost 3 bases and J lost 6; bases outside the gene matches: 7. There are 15 residues in the CDR3. CDR3: CAISEDGRASNEQFF. The CDR3 coding sequence is TGTGCCATCAGTGAAGACGGGAGGGCCAGCAATGAGCAGTTCTTC.

This rearrangement joins TRBV7-9 to TRBJ1-3; tentative D call: TRBD1 (5 bases). Germline-derived CDR1 and CDR2 are SEHNR and FQNEAQ (reference sequence). The V gene lost 5 bases and the J gene lost 0 bases, with 14 bases spanning the gap. The CDR3 spans 16 residues. The CDR3 DNA follows: TGTGCCAGCAGCCACCAGGGTCCAAGCTCTGGAAACACCATATATTTT. This codes for CASSHQGPSSGNTIYF.

The V call is TRBV7-8, the J call TRBJ2-7, with 7 bases aligning to TRBD2. Unmatched junction bases numbered 11, after V lost 3 bases and J lost 6 bases. Germline V gene data show CDR1 as SGHVS and CDR2 as FQNEAQ. This CDR3 is 15 amino acids long. The CDR3 sequence is CASSFTPTQRGEQYF. In DNA form, the CDR3 reads TGTGCCAGCAGCTTTACTCCTACTCAGCGGGGCGAGCAGTACTTC.

The rearrangement uses TRBV12-3 or TRBV12-4 and TRBJ1-2; D might be TRBD1 (6 bases). V gave up 5 bases and J gave up 7 bases, with 14 bases separating them. This CDR3 spans 13 amino acids. CDR3 loop: CASSQIRGSGYTF. The CDR3 nucleotides are TGTGCCAGCAGTCAGATCAGGGGAAGTGGCTACACCTTC.

V and J are TRBV4-1 and TRBJ2-1; D remains ambiguous. The CDR3 is made up of 15 amino acids. The V end lost 0 bases, the J end lost 6 bases, and 12 bases lay between the germline ends. Germline V lookup: CDR1 MGHRA, CDR2 YSYEKL. The DNA for the CDR3 is TGCGCCAGCAGCCAAGATATCTTTACTCTCAATGAGCAGTTCTTC. Its translation: CASSQDIFTLNEQFF.

This chain links TRBV18 with TRBJ2-3, with 9 bases fitting TRBD1. The CDR3 runs to 16 residues. With 8 bases clipped from V and 0 bases from J, the junction kept 9 bases outside the gene matches. Germline CDR1 is KGHSH and CDR2 is LQKENI. The DNA for the CDR3 is TGTGCCAGCAAAATAGCTGGGACAGGGAGCACAGATACGCAGTATTTT. Translation: CASKIAGTGSTDTQYF.

The chain combines TRBV19 with TRBJ1-6, with 9 nucleotides matching TRBD1. The junction had 18 bases not matched to a gene; V was cut back by 5 bases and J by 10 bases. The CDR3 is 18 residues long. Germline V gene sequence: CDR1 LNHDA, CDR2 SQIVND (reference sequence). CDR3 sequence (DNA): TGTGCCAGTAGTCTCCAGTCCCGGGACAGGGTAGGAGGATCACCCCTCCACTTT. Its protein is CASSLQSRDRVGGSPLHF.

The chain has TRBV29-1 and TRBJ2-6, with 12 bases fitting TRBD2. Germline V gives CDR1 SQVTM, CDR2 ANQGSEA. J was trimmed by 2 bases and V by 5 bases; bases with no gene match: 4. The CDR3 loop spans 16 amino acids. CDR3 in amino acids: CSVWTSGTAGANVLTF. CDR3 coding DNA: TGCAGCGTTTGGACTAGCGGGACCGCTGGGGCCAACGTCCTGACTTTC.

The chain couples TRBV5-1 to TRBJ2-7; 8 bases match TRBD2. Germline trimming cut 1 base from V and 2 bases from J; bases unmatched to any gene: 5. In germline, CDR1 is SGHRS, CDR2 YFSETQ. The CDR3 is 15 amino acids. The CDR3, as DNA: TGCGCCAGCAGCTTGCGGCTAGCGGGTGCCTACGAGCAGTACTTC. This encodes CASSLRLAGAYEQYF.

The rearrangement links TRBV27 to TRBJ1-2; TRBD1 matches at 7 bases. Per the germline V gene, CDR1 is MNHEY and CDR2 is SMNVEV (reference sequence). V shed 2 bases and J 4 bases; nucleotides not matched to a gene: 7. The CDR3 has 15 amino acids. CDR3 sequence reads: CASSLAPGQSYGYTF. The CDR3 coding sequence is TGTGCCAGCAGTTTAGCTCCGGGACAGTCCTATGGCTACACCTTC.

The chain's CDR3 is CASSIRRENTEAFF. CDR3 nucleotides: TGTGCCAGTAGTATTCGCAGGGAGAACACTGAAGCTTTCTTT. The genes are TRBV19 and TRBJ1-1, with D possibly matching TRBD1 (5 bases). With 3 bases removed from V and 1 base from J, the gap between germline ends came to 9 bases. The CDR3 totals 14 residues. CDR1 and CDR2 from the germline V gene are LNHDA and SQIVND (reference sequence).

This clone was picked up a small number of times. CDR3 DNA: TGCGCCAGCAGCTTGACTTTAAGTGGCGAGCAGTACTTC. It specifies CASSLTLSGEQYF. The chain is built from TRBV5-1 and TRBJ2-7; D gene ambiguous. V lost 1 base, J lost 6 bases, and 11 bases lay in between. From germline, CDR1 is SGHRS and CDR2 YFSETQ. The CDR3 covers 13 residues.

This clone showed up just a few times. The rearrangement uses TRBV29-1 and TRBJ2-2, with 7 bases aligning to TRBD2. CDR1 SQVTM and CDR2 ANQGSEA come from the germline V gene. The CDR3 totals 16 residues. The junction had 10 bases not matched to a gene; V was cut back by 6 bases and J by 0 bases. The CDR3 DNA reads TGCAGCGTCGGACCTAGCGGTACGGCGAACACCGGGGAGCTGTTTTTT. Amino acids: CSVGPSGTANTGELFF.

The gene calls are TRBV6-2 or TRBV6-3 and TRBJ2-1; D is undetermined. The CDR3 extends over 10 amino acids. Germline V CDR1 and CDR2: MNHEY, SVGEGT. Trimming cost V 5 bases and J 9 bases, with 5 bases left between them. The CDR3 bases are TGTGCCAGCAGTGGCATTGAGCAGTTCTTC. This translates into CASSGIEQFF.

The V gene is TRBV28, the J gene TRBJ1-3; no reliable D call. The CDR3 sequence is 16 residues long. Trimming took off 7 bases at V and 0 bases at J, with 16 bases between the two ends. Germline V gives CDR1 MDHEN, CDR2 SYDVKM. The chain's CDR3 is CASTRTHSSSGNTIYF. The CDR3 DNA reads as TGTGCCAGCACCAGGACTCATTCTAGCTCTGGAAACACCATATATTTT.

CDR3 DNA sequence: TGTGCCAGCACACAGGGGACTGCAGTGTACACTGAAGCTTTCTTT. It specifies CASTQGTAVYTEAFF. J is TRBJ1-1 and V is TRBV27; 7 bases fit TRBD1. The CDR3 sequence is 15 residues long. CDR1 MNHEY and CDR2 SMNVEV come from the germline V gene (reference sequence). The trim removed 7 bases at V and 3 bases at J, leaving 11 bases unmatched.

This clone has only a few counts. The CDR3 reads CASSLGPDGIGYEQYF. CDR3 sequence (DNA): TGCGCCAGCAGCTTGGGACCCGACGGGATCGGGTACGAGCAGTACTTC. This chain uses TRBV5-1 with TRBJ2-7; TRBD2 might be the D (5 bases). Per germline, CDR1 SGHRS and CDR2 YFSETQ. The CDR3 runs to 16 residues. The V gene lost 0 bases and the J gene lost 4 bases, with 17 bases spanning the gap. The full variable domain, completed using reference TRBV5-1 and TRBJ2-7, is KAGVTQTPRYLIKTRGQQVTLSCSPISGHRSVSWYQQTPGQGLQFLFEYFSETQRNKGNFPGRFSGRQFSNSRSEMNVSTLELGDSALYLCASSLGPDGIGYEQYFGPGTRLTVT.

This rearrangement joins TRBV7-2 to TRBJ2-3; D remains ambiguous. This CDR3 region has 14 residues. The germline CDR1 and CDR2 sequences are SGHTA and FQGNSA. V gave up 1 base and J gave up 6 bases, with 11 bases separating them. CDR3 region: CASSLGSHADTQYF. The CDR3 nucleotides are TGTGCCAGCAGCTTAGGGAGTCACGCGGATACGCAGTATTTT.

The CDR3 DNA is TGTGCCAGCATTCCCACTAGCGGGAGACGGAATGAGCAGTTCTTC. Translation: CASIPTSGRRNEQFF. The chain uses TRBV27 and TRBJ2-1; 11 nucleotides line up with TRBD2. V trimming: 7 bases; J trimming: 7 bases; junction bases outside the gene matches: 9. The germline V gene has CDR1 MNHEY and CDR2 SMNVEV (reference sequence). The CDR3 covers 15 residues.

V gene TRBV29-1 combines with J gene TRBJ2-1, with D perhaps TRBD2 (6 bases). V lost 3 bases and J 10 bases, leaving 16 bases between the germline ends. There are 13 residues in the CDR3. CDR1 is SQVTM, CDR2 ANQGSEA, per germline. Here the CDR3 reads CSVDSEGLGEQFF. The DNA of the CDR3 is TGCAGCGTTGACTCGGAGGGGCTAGGGGAGCAGTTCTTC.

The genes are TRBV7-9 and TRBJ2-3; possibly TRBD2 for D (6 bases). Trimming cost V 5 bases and J 0 bases, with 15 bases left between them. The CDR3 sequence is 16 residues long. Germline values: CDR1 SEHNR, CDR2 FQNEAQ (reference sequence). This CDR3 is CASSPRLGSSTDTQYF. CDR3 sequence (DNA): TGTGCCAGCAGCCCAAGACTAGGAAGTAGCACAGATACGCAGTATTTT.

The chain carries TRBV19 and TRBJ2-2, with 8 nucleotides matching TRBD1. The junction had 5 bases not matched to a gene; V was cut back by 5 bases and J by 6 bases. The CDR3 runs 14 residues. CDR1 and CDR2 from the germline V gene are LNHDA and SQIVND (reference sequence). The CDR3 region is CASSANRGAGELFF. For the CDR3, the DNA is TGTGCCAGTAGTGCAAACAGGGGGGCCGGGGAGCTGTTTTTT. Combining the CDR3 with reference TRBV19 and TRBJ2-2 gives the whole variable domain DGGITQSPKYLFRKEGQNVTLSCEQNLNHDAMYWYRQDPGQGLRLIYYSQIVNDFQKGDIAEGYSVSREKKESFPLTVTSAQKNPTAFYLCASSANRGAGELFFGEGSRLTVL.

The CDR3 protein is CASSKGEKSGTGDLNEQFF. Written as DNA, the CDR3 is TGTGCCAGCAGCAAAGGGGAAAAATCCGGGACAGGGGATCTGAATGAGCAGTTCTTC. This sequence joins TRBV21-1 and TRBJ2-1; no DNA check was done on the table's D call, TRBD1. TRBV21-1 is annotated as a pseudogene. The CDR3 covers 19 residues.